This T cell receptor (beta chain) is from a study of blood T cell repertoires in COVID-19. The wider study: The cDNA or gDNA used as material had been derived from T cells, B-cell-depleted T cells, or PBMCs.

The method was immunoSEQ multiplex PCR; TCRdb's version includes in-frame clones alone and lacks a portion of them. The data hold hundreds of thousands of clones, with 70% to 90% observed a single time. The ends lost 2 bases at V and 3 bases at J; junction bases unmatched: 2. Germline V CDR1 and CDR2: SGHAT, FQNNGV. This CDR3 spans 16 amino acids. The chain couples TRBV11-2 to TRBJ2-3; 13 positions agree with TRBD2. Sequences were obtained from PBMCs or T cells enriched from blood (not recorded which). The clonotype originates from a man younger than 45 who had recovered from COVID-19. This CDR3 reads CASSLQTSGGTDTQYF. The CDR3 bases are TGTGCCAGCAGCTTACAGACTAGCGGGGGGACAGATACGCAGTATTTT.